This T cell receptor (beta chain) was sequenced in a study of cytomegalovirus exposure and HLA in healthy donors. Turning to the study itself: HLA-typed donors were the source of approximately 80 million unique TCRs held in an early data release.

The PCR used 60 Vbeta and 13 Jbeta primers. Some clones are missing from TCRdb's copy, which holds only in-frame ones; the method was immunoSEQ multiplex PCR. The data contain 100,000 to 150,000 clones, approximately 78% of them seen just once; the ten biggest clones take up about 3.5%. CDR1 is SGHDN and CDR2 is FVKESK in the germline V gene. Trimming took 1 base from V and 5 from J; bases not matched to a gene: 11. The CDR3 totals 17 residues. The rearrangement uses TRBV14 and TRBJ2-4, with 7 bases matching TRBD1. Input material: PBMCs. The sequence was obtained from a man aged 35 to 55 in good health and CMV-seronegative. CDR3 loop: CASSQGGQLISENIQYF. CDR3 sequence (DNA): TGTGCCAGCAGCCAAGGGGGACAGCTCATCTCCGAAAACATTCAGTACTTC.